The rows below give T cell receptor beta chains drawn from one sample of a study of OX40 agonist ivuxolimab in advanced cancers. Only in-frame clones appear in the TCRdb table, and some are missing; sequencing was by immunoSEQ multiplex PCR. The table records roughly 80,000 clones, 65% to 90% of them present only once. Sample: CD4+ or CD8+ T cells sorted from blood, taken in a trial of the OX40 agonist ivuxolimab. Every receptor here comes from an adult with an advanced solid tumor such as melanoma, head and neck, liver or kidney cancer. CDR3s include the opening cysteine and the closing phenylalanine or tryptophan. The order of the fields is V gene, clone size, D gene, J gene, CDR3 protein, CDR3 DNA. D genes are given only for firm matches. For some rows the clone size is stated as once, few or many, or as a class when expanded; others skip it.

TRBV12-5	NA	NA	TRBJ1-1	CASGLVGGGTEAFF	TGTGCTAGTGGTTTGGTGGGAGGCGGCACTGAAGCTTTCTTT
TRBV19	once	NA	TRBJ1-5	CASTETFNQPQHF	TGTGCCAGTACCGAGACCTTTAATCAGCCCCAGCATTTT
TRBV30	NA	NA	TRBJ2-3	CAWSVVAAGATRDTQYF	TGTGCCTGGAGTGTGGTTGCGGCGGGGGCCACGAGGGATACGCAGTATTTT
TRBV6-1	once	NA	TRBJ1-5	CASSGGTGNQPQHF	TGTGCCAGCAGTGGGGGCACTGGCAATCAGCCCCAGCATTTT
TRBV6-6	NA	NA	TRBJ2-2	CALGPGNTGELFF	TGTGCCCTGGGGCCGGGTAACACCGGGGAGCTGTTTTTT
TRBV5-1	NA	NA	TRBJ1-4	CASSVGVSGEKLFF	TGCGCCAGCAGCGTCGGGGTATCGGGGGAAAAACTGTTTTTT
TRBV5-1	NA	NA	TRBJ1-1	CASSLFEGDTEAFF	TGCGCCAGCAGCCTTTTTGAGGGGGACACTGAAGCTTTCTTT
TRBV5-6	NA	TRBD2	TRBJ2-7	CASSPTYSGSSYEQYF	TGTGCCAGCAGCCCAACTTATAGCGGGAGCTCCTACGAGCAGTACTTC
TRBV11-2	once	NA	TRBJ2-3	CASSPRGIYTTADTQYF	TGTGCCAGCAGCCCTAGAGGGATCTACACAACCGCAGATACGCAGTATTTT
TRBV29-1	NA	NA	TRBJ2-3	CSGEKGGGQSTDTQYF	TGCAGCGGAGAAAAGGGGGGCGGACAGAGCACAGATACGCAGTATTTT
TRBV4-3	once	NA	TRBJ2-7	CASSMGAGYAYEQYF	TGCGCCAGCAGCATGGGCGCAGGCTACGCCTACGAGCAGTACTTC
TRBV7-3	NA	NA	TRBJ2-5	CASSLTGAQTQYF	TGTGCCAGCAGCTTAACAGGGGCCCAGACCCAGTACTTC
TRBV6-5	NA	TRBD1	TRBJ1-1	CASSYLDREGYTEAFF	TGTGCCAGCAGTTACTTGGACAGGGAAGGGTACACTGAAGCTTTCTTT
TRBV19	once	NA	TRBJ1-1	CASNPGNGLNTEAFF	TGTGCCAGTAATCCGGGCAATGGTCTGAACACTGAAGCTTTCTTT
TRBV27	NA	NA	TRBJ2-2	CASSSRENTGELFF	TGTGCCAGCAGTTCACGTGAGAACACCGGGGAGCTGTTTTTT
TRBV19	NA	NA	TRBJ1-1	CASSGGPRLEAFF	TGTGCCAGTAGTGGCGGTCCAAGGCTTGAAGCTTTCTTT
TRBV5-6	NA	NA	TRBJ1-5	CASSVRSGNQPQHF	TGTGCCAGCAGCGTAAGGTCCGGTAATCAGCCCCAGCATTTT
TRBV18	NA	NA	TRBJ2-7	CASSPPSTRNSYEQYF	TGTGCCAGCTCACCACCGTCTACCAGGAACTCCTACGAGCAGTACTTC
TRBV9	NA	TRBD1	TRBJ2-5	CASSDTGGREETQYF	TGTGCCAGCAGCGATACAGGGGGCAGAGAGGAGACCCAGTACTTC
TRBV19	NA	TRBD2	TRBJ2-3	CASSTTGGGTDTQYF	TGTGCCAGTAGTACCACCGGGGGGGGAACAGATACGCAGTATTTT
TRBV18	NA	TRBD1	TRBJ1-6	CASVNTGQGNSPLHF	TGTGCCAGTGTGAATACGGGACAGGGGAATTCACCCCTCCACTTT
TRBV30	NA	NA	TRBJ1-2	CAWSRIYYGYTF	TGTGCCTGGAGTAGAATCTACTATGGCTACACCTTC
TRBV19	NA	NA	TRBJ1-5	CASRPSSQPQHF	TGTGCCAGTAGACCCTCTAGCCAGCCCCAGCATTTT
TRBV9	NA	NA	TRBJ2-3	CASSVEPHTDTQYF	TGTGCCAGCAGCGTAGAGCCTCACACAGATACGCAGTATTTT
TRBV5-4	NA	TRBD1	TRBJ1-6	CASSHPGQGATSPLHF	TGTGCCAGCAGCCACCCGGGACAGGGGGCTACTTCACCCCTCCACTTT
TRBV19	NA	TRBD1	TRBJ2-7	CASSTGTGYYEQYF	TGTGCCAGTAGCACCGGGACAGGCTACTACGAGCAGTACTTC
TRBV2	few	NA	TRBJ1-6	CASTRGGLGSPLHF	TGTGCCAGCACCCGTGGGGGACTGGGTTCACCCCTCCACTTT
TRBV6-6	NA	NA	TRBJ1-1	CASTLVGQVEAFF	TGTGCCAGCACCCTAGTGGGGCAGGTTGAAGCTTTCTTT
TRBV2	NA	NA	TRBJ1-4	CASEGGGLDEKLFF	TGTGCCAGCGAGGGGGGGGGACTGGACGAAAAACTGTTTTTT
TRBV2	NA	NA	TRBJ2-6	CASHSGANVLTF	TGTGCCAGCCACTCTGGGGCCAACGTCCTGACTTTC
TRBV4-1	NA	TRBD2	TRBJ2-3	CASSRAGVVRGTDTQYF	TGCGCCAGCAGCCGAGCCGGTGTGGTGCGGGGGACAGATACGCAGTATTTT
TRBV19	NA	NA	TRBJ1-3	CASTPVLSGNTIYF	TGTGCCAGTACTCCCGTACTCTCTGGAAACACCATATATTTT
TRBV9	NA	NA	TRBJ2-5	CASSVRTRGETQYF	TGTGCCAGCAGCGTAAGGACCCGGGGGGAGACCCAGTACTTC
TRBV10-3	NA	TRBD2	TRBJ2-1	CAISWTSGGNEQFF	TGTGCCATCAGTTGGACTAGCGGGGGCAATGAGCAGTTCTTC
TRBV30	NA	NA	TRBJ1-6	CAWQWEKGNSPLHF	TGTGCCTGGCAATGGGAAAAGGGTAATTCACCCCTCCACTTT
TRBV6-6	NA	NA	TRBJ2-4	CASSRPQGGENIQYF	TGTGCCAGCAGCCGCCCCCAGGGGGGAGAAAACATTCAGTACTTC
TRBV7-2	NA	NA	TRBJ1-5	CASSFLGNSNQPQHF	TGTGCCAGCAGCTTCTTGGGGAATAGCAATCAGCCCCAGCATTTT
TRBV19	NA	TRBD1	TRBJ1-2	CASSIGTGTGYQYGYTF	TGTGCCAGTAGTATCGGGACCGGGACAGGGTATCAGTATGGCTACACCTTC
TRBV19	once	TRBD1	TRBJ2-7	CASRFTGTGVREQYF	TGTGCCAGTAGATTCACCGGGACAGGGGTTCGCGAGCAGTACTTC
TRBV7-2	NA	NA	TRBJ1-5	CASSVAGRSDQPQHF	TGTGCCAGCAGCGTAGCGGGACGATCAGATCAGCCCCAGCATTTT
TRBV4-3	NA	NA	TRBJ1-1	CASSQGPGTMNTEAFF	TGCGCCAGCAGCCAAGGCCCGGGAACCATGAACACTGAAGCTTTCTTT
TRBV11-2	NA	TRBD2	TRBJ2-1	CASSSSGTRLVIEQFF	TGTGCCAGCAGCTCATCCGGGACTAGATTGGTTATTGAGCAGTTCTTC
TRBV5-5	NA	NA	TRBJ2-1	CASSLERDGYNEQFF	TGTGCCAGCAGCTTGGAACGGGACGGATACAATGAGCAGTTCTTC
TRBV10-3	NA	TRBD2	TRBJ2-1	CAISESGGHDEQFF	TGTGCCATCAGTGAAAGCGGGGGGCACGATGAGCAGTTCTTC
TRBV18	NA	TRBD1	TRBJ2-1	CASSTGYIEQFF	TGTGCCAGCTCGACAGGGTACATTGAGCAGTTCTTC
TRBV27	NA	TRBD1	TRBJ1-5	CASSRTGQGGDQPQHF	TGTGCCAGCAGCCGAACGGGACAGGGGGGGGATCAGCCCCAGCATTTT
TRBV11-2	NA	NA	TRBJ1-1	CASRGVRVNTEAFF	TGTGCCAGCAGGGGGGTTCGGGTGAACACTGAAGCTTTCTTT
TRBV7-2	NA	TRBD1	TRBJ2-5	CASRRDRGKETQYF	TGTGCCAGCAGGCGAGACAGGGGCAAAGAGACCCAGTACTTC
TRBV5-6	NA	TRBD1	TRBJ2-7	CASSNRDRGGFDEQYF	TGTGCCAGCAGCAACCGGGACAGGGGGGGATTTGACGAGCAGTACTTC
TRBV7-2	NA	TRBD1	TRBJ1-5	CASSQASQGGQPQHF	TGTGCCAGCAGCCAGGCTAGCCAGGGGGGTCAGCCCCAGCATTTT
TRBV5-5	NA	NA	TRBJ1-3	CASSLKGGYTGNTIYF	TGTGCCAGCAGCTTGAAGGGGGGATACACTGGAAACACCATATATTTT
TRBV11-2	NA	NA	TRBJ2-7	CASRLAPSALVGEQYF	TGTGCCAGCAGGTTAGCCCCGTCAGCTCTCGTTGGCGAGCAGTACTTC
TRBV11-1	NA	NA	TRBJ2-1	CASSFGGLSSYNEQFF	TGTGCCAGCAGCTTCGGGGGGCTCAGCTCCTACAATGAGCAGTTCTTC
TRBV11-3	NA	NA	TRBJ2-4	CASSPRNIQYF	TGTGCCAGCAGCCCAAGGAACATTCAGTACTTC
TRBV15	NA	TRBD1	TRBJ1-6	CATSRDQGAGGISPLHF	TGTGCCACCAGCAGAGATCAGGGGGCAGGGGGGATTTCACCCCTCCACTTT
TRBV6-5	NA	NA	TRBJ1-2	CASSPTGERGYTF	TGTGCCAGCAGCCCAACCGGGGAGCGGGGCTACACCTTC
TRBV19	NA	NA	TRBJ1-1	CASSIAARGNTEAFF	TGTGCCAGTAGTATAGCAGCTAGAGGGAACACTGAAGCTTTCTTT